Presented here are 14 T cell receptor beta chains from one specimen sequenced in a study of tumor-infiltrating lymphocytes in primary liver carcinoma. Unsorted whole blood yielded blood RNA, and germline DNA was extracted as well. The template, approximately 500 ng total RNA, yielded TCR beta cDNA made with a constant-region primer. Three rounds of nested multiplex PCR with slightly modified ARM-PCR produced TCR beta libraries. Each of the first two PCR rounds ran approximately 10 cycles with TRBV1-TRBV30 forward and C-beta reverse primers. In TCRdb, the multiplex PCR reads were re-called with MiXCR into one record per CDR3 protein. The profile shows about 320,000 distinct CDR3 sequences, 65% of them singletons. Source material: peripheral blood. The receptor source for this set is a man in his forties with primary liver carcinoma and hepatitis B virus infection.

This clonotype was counted at least ten times. The chain links TRBV6-6 to TRBJ2-6; 9 nucleotides align to TRBD1. The CDR3 extends over 16 amino acids. V trimming: 7 bases; J trimming: 4 bases; junction bases outside the gene matches: 8. CDR1 and CDR2 from the germline V gene are MNHNY and SVGAGI (reference sequence). The chain's CDR3 is CASMKQGAYGANVLTF. The CDR3 DNA is TGTGCCAGCATGAAACAGGGGGCGTACGGGGCCAACGTCCTGACTTTC.

The chain has TRBV30 and TRBJ1-4; D unresolved. The CDR3 sequence is 14 residues long. Per the germline V gene, CDR1 is GTSNPN and CDR2 is SVGIG (reference sequence). V lost 5 bases, J lost 8 bases, and 18 bases lay in between. CDR3 bases: TGTGCCTGGTGTGCGACCCGACCGGCAGAAAAACTGTTTTTT. Its translation: CAWCATRPAEKLFF.

The rearrangement links TRBV28 to TRBJ1-4; no definite D call. Trimming cost V 7 bases and J 5 bases, with 17 bases left between them. Germline CDR1 reads MDHEN; CDR2 reads SYDVKM. The CDR3 loop spans 15 amino acids. The CDR3 reads CASMTRGYSNEKLFF. Here the CDR3 DNA reads TGTGCCAGCATGACTCGGGGATATTCCAATGAAAAACTGTTTTTT.

Comments on this clonotype: At one of its ends the junction is not consistent with the germline gene, which may arise from a read error. The chain carries TRBV5-4 and TRBJ2-3, with TRBD2 matching 15 bases. The CDR3 spans 18 residues. Germline loops: CDR1 SGHNT, CDR2 YYREEE (reference sequence). CDR3 bases: TGTGCCAGCAGCCCTGGGGGGACTAGCGGGGGGACCACAGATACGCACTATTTT. Residues: CASSPGGTSGGTTDTHYF.

Concerning this clonotype: The conserved final phenylalanine or tryptophan is absent from the CDR3, which likely points to a read error. The genes are TRBV29-1 and TRBJ1-3; possible D gene TRBD1, 5 bases. V lost 1 base, J lost 8 bases, and 12 bases lay in between. In germline, CDR1 is SQVTM, CDR2 ANQGSEA. CDR3 length equals 13 residues. CDR3 in amino acids: CSVEVGTEDTIYY. The CDR3 DNA reads as TGCAGCGTTGAAGTAGGGACGGAAGACACCATATATTAT.

With respect to this clonotype: The junction departs from germline at one end; a sequencing error may be responsible. The chain recombines TRBV6-2 or TRBV6-3 with TRBJ1-1; unclear D gene. This CDR3 has 13 residues. Germline V CDR1 and CDR2: MNHEY, SVGEGT. DNA of the CDR3: TGTGCCAGCAGTTCCAGGATAAACACTGAAGCTCCCTTT. Protein product: CASSSRINTEAPF.

This clonotype was seen repeatedly, ten times or more. The rearrangement links TRBV6-2 or TRBV6-3 to TRBJ2-1; 7 bases map to TRBD2. The CDR3 covers 14 residues. The V segment lost 0 bases and the J segment 6 bases; nucleotides outside the gene matches: 2. Per the germline V gene, CDR1 is MNHEY and CDR2 is SVGEGT. The DNA of the CDR3 is TGTGCCAGCAGTTACTCGGGGGGGACCAATGAGCAGTTCTTC. This translates into CASSYSGGTNEQFF.

This clonotype came up a few times. The chain combines TRBV30 with TRBJ2-1; D is uncertain. Per the germline V gene, CDR1 is GTSNPN and CDR2 is SVGIG (reference sequence). The CDR3 consists of 13 residues. The V end was cut by 0 bases, the J end by 6 bases, with 9 bases between. The CDR3 loop is CAWSVSLTNEQFF. As DNA, the CDR3 is TGTGCCTGGAGTGTAAGTCTAACCAATGAGCAGTTCTTC.

On this clonotype: This may come from a read error, since a much larger clone is one base off. V gene TRBV4-1 combines with J gene TRBJ2-1, with no clear D. CDR1 MGHRA and CDR2 YSYEKL come from the germline V gene. The length of the CDR3 is 12 residues. The CDR3 here is CVSSPDRNEQFF. CDR3 nucleotide sequence: TGCGTCAGCAGCCCCGATAGGAATGAGCAGTTCTTC.

This chain uses TRBV11-2 with TRBJ1-3; D is unclear. Between the trimmed V and J ends, which lost 5 bases and 0 bases, there was a span of 14 bases. Germline CDR1 is SGHAT and CDR2 is FQNNGV. The CDR3 spans 16 residues. For the CDR3, the DNA is TGTGCCAGCAGCCCTGCTCTCTTGAGCTCTGGAAACACCATATATTTT. This gives the protein CASSPALLSSGNTIYF.

Concerning this clonotype: The junction and the germline gene differ at one end; a read error may be behind it. The V call is TRBV10-3, the J call TRBJ1-2; D gene ambiguous. The CDR3 totals 15 residues. From germline, CDR1 is ENHRY and CDR2 SYGVKD. The CDR3 DNA is TGTGCCCTCAGTGAGGTCTCCGGGGTGGGCTATGGCTACACCTTC. Translating gives CALSEVSGVGYGYTF.

Of note for this clonotype: Compared with germline, one end of the junction differs, possibly owing to a read error. The DNA for the CDR3 is TGCGCCAGCAGCCCAATGGTAGGGGAGGCCATTCAGTGCTTC. This translates into CASSPMVGEAIQCF. This sequence joins TRBV4-1 and TRBJ2-4, with D maybe TRBD2 (6 bases). The CDR3 has 14 residues. Germline V gene lookup returns CDR1 MGHRA and CDR2 YSYEKL.

Details on this clonotype: One base away lies a much larger clone, so this may be a sequencing read error. The chain uses TRBV29-1 and TRBJ2-2, with D tentatively TRBD2 (7 bases). Germline assignment: CDR1 SQVTM and CDR2 ANQGSEA. The CDR3 consists of 17 residues. V was cut by 6 bases and J by 1 base, with 21 bases left in between. This chain's CDR3 is CSVQSSRGAQNTGELFF. In DNA, the CDR3 is TGCAGCGTACAGTCGAGTCGGGGGGCTCAGAACACCGGGGAGCTGTTTTTT.

Regarding this clonotype: Given a much more abundant clone one base away, this may be a read error. This chain connects TRBV11-2 to TRBJ2-5, with D unclear. This CDR3 spans 13 amino acids. Germline CDR1 is SGHAT and CDR2 is FQNNGV. CDR3 protein: CASSLAYQETLYF. The CDR3 DNA reads as TGTGCCAGCAGCTTAGCGTACCAAGAGACCCTGTACTTC.